Listed here are 5 T cell receptor beta chains from one sample, sequenced in a study of post-analysis software for immune sequencing data. Whole-study results and caveats: Four to six TRBV segments were more frequent in patients than controls; TRBV5-6, TRBV5-1 and TRBV20-1 belonged to this group.

Which antigens these TCRs recognize remains unknown. cDNA libraries of TCR beta carried unique molecular identifiers. TCRdb independently ran MiXCR on the PCR reads; one entry per CDR3 protein. The sample has some 690,000 distinct CDR3 sequences; less than 35% are singletons. The sequencing sample was made of blood. These receptors all stem from a girl under 18 with multiple sclerosis.

The chain links TRBV6-2 or TRBV6-3 to TRBJ2-1, with TRBD2 as a possible D gene (5 bases). Germline CDR1 MNHEY, CDR2 SVGEGT. V was shortened by 5 bases and J by 0 bases, with 17 bases between the two germline ends. The CDR3 loop spans 17 amino acids. CDR3 bases: TGTGCCAGCAGTCGACACCTAGCCGAAAGCTCCTACAATGAGCAGTTCTTC. Translated, it gives CASSRHLAESSYNEQFF.

This rearrangement joins TRBV3-1 to TRBJ2-1, with D perhaps TRBD2 (7 bases). From germline, CDR1 is LGHDT and CDR2 YNNKEL (reference sequence). The CDR3 contains 16 residues. Between the trimmed V and J ends, which lost 4 bases and 3 bases, there was a span of 16 bases. In DNA, the CDR3 is TGTGCCAGCAGCCGTACGAAGGGAGGGGGCTACAATGAGCAGTTCTTC. Translated: CASSRTKGGGYNEQFF.

This rearrangement joins TRBV7-2 to TRBJ2-3; perhaps TRBD2 as D (7 bases). Trimming pared 6 bases from V and 5 bases from J, leaving 24 bases between. The CDR3 contains 17 residues. Germline lookup yields CDR1 SGHTA and CDR2 FQGNSA. CDR3 DNA sequence: TGTGCCAGCAGAACTAAGGGGGGGCGGATCGCCAGAGATACGCAGTATTTT. Residues: CASRTKGGRIARDTQYF.

The DNA for the CDR3 is TGCAGCGTTGGAGACAGGACAGGGGGGCGTCCCCAGCATTTT. Protein: CSVGDRTGGRPQHF. The J gene is TRBJ1-5, the V gene TRBV29-1; 10 bases match TRBD1. The junction had 10 bases not matched to a gene; V was cut back by 4 bases and J by 10 bases. Germline V lookup: CDR1 SQVTM, CDR2 ANQGSEA. CDR3 size: 14 residues.

The table lists this clonotype with a few counts. The chain combines TRBV7-2 with TRBJ2-3; 11 bases align to TRBD2. The J segment lost 7 bases and the V segment lost 4 bases, leaving 4 bases of the junction unmatched. From germline, CDR1 is SGHTA and CDR2 FQGNSA. The CDR3 is 14 amino acids. This CDR3 is CASSSGTSGNTQYF. The CDR3 nucleotides read TGTGCCAGCAGCTCGGGGACTAGCGGAAATACGCAGTATTTT.